This T cell receptor (beta chain) appears in the sequencing data of a study of T-cell reconstitution after alpha-beta-depleted transplantation in children. Study conclusions and caveats: Alpha-beta T cells about two months after transplant reportedly derived from several hundred expanded graft clones. By one year post-transplant, T-cell counts and diversity largely arose from T cells that were newly produced.

The CDR3 spans 12 residues. V gave up 6 bases and J gave up 4 bases; unmatched junction bases: 6. Germline CDR1 is DFQATT and CDR2 is SNEGSKA (reference sequence). A note on this clonotype: Its antigen is not known.

Unique molecular identifiers tagged the TCRbeta library. TCRdb fed the PCR reads into MiXCR, producing one record per CDR3 protein. The table has a few hundred thousand distinct CDR3 sequences, around 46% seen once. The source was PBMCs, collected before TCRalphabeta/CD19-depleted stem cell transplant. The receptor's source is a girl aged 2 to 9 with aplastic anemia, due to receive a stem cell transplant. V gene TRBV20-1 combines with J gene TRBJ2-7; 7 bases are a match to TRBD1. The CDR3 DNA follows: TGCAGTGCCCGACAGGGAACGTACGAGCAGTACTTC. Translated, it gives CSARQGTYEQYF.